This is a list of T cell receptor beta chains from one sample in a study of blood T cell repertoires in COVID-19. This table comes from immunoSEQ multiplex PCR, and its TCRdb copy is limited to in-frame clones, with some not included. In the table there are more than 400,000 clones, about 90% of which are singletons. Sequencing used PBMCs or T cells enriched from blood (not recorded which). Receptors originate from a young woman who had recovered from COVID-19. Each CDR3 is given with its conserved first and last residue. The D gene is left open where the match is weak. Where a row states a size, it is once, few, many or the class of an expanded clone; other rows omit it.

abundance,d_gene,j_gene,v_gene,CDR3nt,CDR3aa
NA,NA,TRBJ1-2,TRBV30,TGTGCCTGGAGTGTACAGCGGGGCTACACCTTC,CAWSVQRGYTF
NA,TRBD1,TRBJ1-2,TRBV5-6,TGTGCCAGCAGCTCGGCGGACAGGGACTATGGCTACACCTTC,CASSSADRDYGYTF
NA,NA,TRBJ2-5,TRBV29-1,TGCAGCGCCGAGACTAGATGGTTCAGTGGGGAGACCCAGTACTTC,CSAETRWFSGETQYF
NA,NA,TRBJ2-1,TRBV5-1,TGCGCCAGCAGCTTGGGGGGGCCGAATGAGCAGTTCTTC,CASSLGGPNEQFF
NA,TRBD1,TRBJ1-6,TRBV27,TGTGCCACCAGGGGGACATACTTTTCACCCCTCCACTTT,CATRGTYFSPLHF
NA,NA,TRBJ1-6,TRBV4-2,TGTGCCAGCAGCCAAGATATCAGAACAAATTCACCCCTCCACTTT,CASSQDIRTNSPLHF
NA,NA,TRBJ1-2,TRBV5-4,TGTGCCAGCAGCTTGGCACGGGGGGACAACTATGGCTACACCTTC,CASSLARGDNYGYTF
NA,TRBD2,TRBJ2-3,TRBV10-2,TGCGCCAGCAGTGAGTCGCTTGGACTAGCAGATACGCAGTATTTT,CASSESLGLADTQYF
NA,NA,TRBJ2-7,TRBV11-2,TGTGCCAGCAGCTTAAACCGGGGGTCATTTTACGAGCAGTACTTC,CASSLNRGSFYEQYF
few,TRBD1,TRBJ1-2,TRBV5-4,TGTGCCAGCAGCTTCGCGGGACAGTTCTATGGCTACACCTTC,CASSFAGQFYGYTF
few,NA,TRBJ1-5,TRBV7-7,TGTGCCAGCAGCTTTGATAAGTCCTACAATCAGCCCCAGCATTTT,CASSFDKSYNQPQHF
few,NA,TRBJ2-7,TRBV5-4,TGTGCCAGCAGCATTGAGGGCGAGCAGTACTTC,CASSIEGEQYF
few,NA,TRBJ1-2,TRBV27,TGTGCCAGCAGTTTGGCCGGGACACTAATCTATGGCTACACCTTC,CASSLAGTLIYGYTF
few,NA,TRBJ2-1,TRBV18,TGTGCCAGCTCACGGTCCGGGGATGAGCAGTTCTTC,CASSRSGDEQFF
NA,TRBD1,TRBJ1-6,TRBV28,TGTGCCAGCAGTCTAAGGACAGGGAAAAGTTCACCCCTCCACTTT,CASSLRTGKSSPLHF
NA,NA,TRBJ2-3,TRBV5-5,TGTGCCAGCAGCTCCCCCCGACAGAGCACAGATACGCAGTATTTT,CASSSPRQSTDTQYF
NA,NA,TRBJ2-5,TRBV15,TGTGCCACCAGCAACCGTACTGGACAGCAAGAGACCCAGTACTTC,CATSNRTGQQETQYF
NA,NA,TRBJ2-7,TRBV29-1,TGCAGCGTATCAGGCCCCATTGGTTTTCACGAGCAGTACTTC,CSVSGPIGFHEQYF
NA,NA,TRBJ1-1,TRBV7-2,TGTGCCAGCAGCTCCTGGACAGATTCTGAAGCTTTCTTT,CASSSWTDSEAFF
NA,TRBD1,TRBJ1-3,TRBV9,TGTGCCAGCAGCGTACAGGGGGCGGGAAACACCATATATTTT,CASSVQGAGNTIYF
NA,NA,TRBJ1-6,TRBV5-1,TGCGCCAGCAGCTTGGTGGAGGGCGGAGATAATTCACCCCTCCACTTT,CASSLVEGGDNSPLHF
NA,NA,TRBJ1-1,TRBV5-1,TGCGCCAGCATGGCCTGGGGTGGGAGGACTGAAGCTTTCTTT,CASMAWGGRTEAFF